The 17 T cell receptor beta chains in this list originate from one sample, sequenced in a study of blood T cell repertoires in COVID-19. Profiling relied on immunoSEQ multiplex PCR, and the TCRdb table lists in-frame clones only, not all of them. The table lists about 110,000 clones, just over 85% of them singletons. The sample comprised peripheral blood. The receptors derive from a human donor in a cohort sampled during active COVID-19.

J is TRBJ1-4 and V is TRBV5-1; no reliable D call. Per the germline V gene, CDR1 is SGHRS and CDR2 is YFSETQ. Trimming stripped 1 base from V and 3 bases from J, with 10 bases between. There are 15 residues in the CDR3. The CDR3 loop reads CASSLFYGSNEKLFF. The CDR3 DNA reads as TGCGCCAGCAGCTTGTTCTACGGGTCTAATGAAAAACTGTTTTTT.

The chain combines TRBV29-1 with TRBJ1-5; TRBD1 might be the D (5 bases). CDR3 length equals 13 residues. CDR1 and CDR2 from the germline V gene are SQVTM and ANQGSEA. V lost 6 bases to trimming and J lost 0 bases, with 9 bases between them. CDR3 DNA: TGCAGCGTGTGGGGGGGTAGCAATCAGCCCCAGCATTTT. Translation gives CSVWGGSNQPQHF.

To note about this clone: This specimen includes other DNA sequences encoding the same CDR3. This chain connects TRBV3-1 (or the pseudogene TRBV3-2) to TRBJ2-1; TRBD1 matches 7 bases. The CDR3 length is 16 residues. Germline V gene lookup returns CDR1 LGHDT and CDR2 YNNKEL (reference sequence). V lost 0 bases, J lost 8 bases, and 10 bases stayed unmatched. The CDR3 DNA sequence: TGTGCCAGCAGCCAAGAAGGAAGGGGGCGCTCCGATGAGCAGTTCTTC. This codes for CASSQEGRGRSDEQFF.

This clone was observed a handful of times. The chain has TRBV19 and TRBJ1-5; no firm D call. This CDR3 region has 14 residues. V lost 7 bases and J lost 0, with 10 bases in between. Germline loops: CDR1 LNHDA, CDR2 SQIVND (reference sequence). CDR3 residues: CASKVQYSNQPQHF. The CDR3, as DNA: TGTGCCAGTAAGGTACAGTATAGCAATCAGCCCCAGCATTTT.

This chain joins TRBV7-9 and TRBJ1-1, with 7 bases identical to TRBD1. J was trimmed by 3 bases and V by 3 bases; bases with no gene match: 10. From germline, CDR1 is SEHNR and CDR2 FQNEAQ (reference sequence). The CDR3 totals 16 residues. The CDR3 DNA reads TGTGCCAGCAGCTTCCGAGCCACAGGGGTCGACACTGAAGCTTTCTTT. Its protein product is CASSFRATGVDTEAFF.

This clone was detected once. CDR3 bases: TGTGCCAGCAGTGGGACAGGGAAGTCTAATGAAAAACTGTTTTTT. It codes for CASSGTGKSNEKLFF. The rearrangement uses TRBV25-1 and TRBJ1-4; 8 bases map to TRBD1. Germline CDR1 MGHDK, CDR2 SYGVNS. V was pared by 4 bases and J by 3 bases, with 4 bases of the junction left unmatched. The CDR3 covers 15 residues.

The V call is TRBV18, the J call TRBJ1-6, with D perhaps matching TRBD1 (6 bases). The CDR3 is made up of 17 amino acids. The V end lost 2 bases, the J end lost 0 bases, and 11 bases lay between the germline ends. CDR1 is KGHSH, CDR2 LQKENI, per germline. The CDR3 nucleotides read TGTGCCAGCTCACCAACTAGGGGGAGCTCCTATAATTCACCCCTCCACTTT. It encodes CASSPTRGSSYNSPLHF.

The chain joins TRBV5-4 to TRBJ2-1; D ambiguous. The CDR3 loop spans 12 amino acids. Per the germline V gene, CDR1 is SGHNT and CDR2 is YYREEE (reference sequence). The ends were cut back, 3 bases at V and 4 bases at J, with 5 bases in the middle. The DNA for the CDR3 is TGTGCCAGCAGCTCAATTTACAATGAGCAGTTCTTC. As protein: CASSSIYNEQFF.

The V gene is TRBV2, the J gene TRBJ1-5, with 7 bases aligning to TRBD1. V was clipped by 6 bases and J by 4 bases; unmatched bases: 6. CDR3 length equals 14 residues. The germline V gene encodes CDR1 SNHLY and CDR2 FYNNEI. As DNA, the CDR3 is TGTGCCAGCAGCGCCACAGGGGAGAATCAGCCCCAGCATTTT. Amino acid sequence: CASSATGENQPQHF.

J is TRBJ2-1 and V is TRBV15, with 7 bases lining up with TRBD2. This CDR3 contains 16 residues. After removal of 1 base from V and 2 bases from J, the junction contained 5 bases not matched to a gene. CDR1 LNHNV and CDR2 YYDKDF come from the germline V gene (reference sequence). CDR3 nucleotides: TGTGCCACCAGCAGAGGGGGCGGGAGTGCCTACAATGAGCAGTTCTTC. It encodes CATSRGGGSAYNEQFF.

The rearrangement uses TRBV19 and TRBJ2-7; tentatively, D is TRBD1 (6 bases). Germline lookup yields CDR1 LNHDA and CDR2 SQIVND (reference sequence). This CDR3 is 14 amino acids long. V was pared by 5 bases and J by 3 bases, with 14 bases between. In DNA form, the CDR3 reads TGTGCCAGTAGTTCCCGGGACACCGACTACGAGCAGTACTTC. Protein: CASSSRDTDYEQYF.

This chain joins TRBV20-1 and TRBJ1-5; D ambiguous. This CDR3 region has 13 residues. Germline values: CDR1 DFQATT, CDR2 SNEGSKA (reference sequence). V lost 3 bases to trimming and J lost 6 bases, with 12 bases between them. The CDR3 DNA sequence: TGCAGTGCTAGTAGCGGCAGTGGTCAGCCCCAGCATTTT. Translated, it gives CSASSGSGQPQHF.

The rearrangement links TRBV5-1 to TRBJ1-2; the match to TRBD1 covers 7 bases. The V and J ends lost 3 bases and 5 bases, in that order; junction bases with no gene match: 7. Germline CDR1 SGHRS, CDR2 YFSETQ. The CDR3 runs 14 residues. The CDR3 DNA follows: TGCGCCAGCAGCTATCAGGACAGGAGTTATGGCTACACCTTC. Translation: CASSYQDRSYGYTF.

This clone has a handful of counts. The chain is built from TRBV9 and TRBJ1-2, with TRBD1 identical over 9 bases. The V gene end was trimmed by 5 bases and the J gene end by 3 bases; junction bases not matched to a gene: 8. The CDR3 runs to 15 residues. Per the germline V gene, CDR1 is SGDLS and CDR2 is YYNGEE. The CDR3 protein is CASRFGQGIDYGYTF. CDR3 sequence (DNA): TGTGCCAGCAGATTCGGACAGGGGATTGACTATGGCTACACCTTC.

This sequence joins TRBV5-1 and TRBJ2-2; the match to TRBD1 covers 9 bases. The CDR3 is made up of 16 amino acids. From germline, CDR1 is SGHRS and CDR2 YFSETQ. V lost 4 bases to trimming and J lost 0 bases; unmatched junction nucleotides: 4. The CDR3 region is CASSTRDRANTGELFF. In DNA, the CDR3 is TGCGCCAGCAGCACCCGGGACAGGGCGAACACCGGGGAGCTGTTTTTT. The whole variable domain, filled in from reference TRBV5-1 and TRBJ2-2, reads KAGVTQTPRYLIKTRGQQVTLSCSPISGHRSVSWYQQTPGQGLQFLFEYFSETQRNKGNFPGRFSGRQFSNSRSEMNVSTLELGDSALYLCASSTRDRANTGELFFGEGSRLTVL.

This chain joins TRBV5-6 and TRBJ1-5, with 7 nucleotides matching TRBD1. This CDR3 contains 16 residues. The germline CDR1 and CDR2 sequences are SGHDT and YYEEEE. J was trimmed by 1 base and V by 0 bases; bases with no gene match: 4. Here the CDR3 reads CASSLGGGASNQPQHF. CDR3 in DNA: TGTGCCAGCAGCTTGGGAGGGGGCGCGAGCAATCAGCCCCAGCATTTT.

The chain is built from TRBV4-2 and TRBJ2-3, with TRBD2 identical over 15 bases. V was pared by 4 bases and J by 8 bases, with 1 base of the junction left unmatched. CDR1 and CDR2 (germline): LGHNA, YNFKEQ. The CDR3 consists of 14 residues. The CDR3 protein is CASSPGLAGGTQYF. Here the CDR3 DNA reads TGTGCCAGCAGCCCGGGACTAGCGGGGGGTACGCAGTATTTT.